This T cell receptor beta chain was found in a study of cytomegalovirus exposure and HLA in healthy donors. This CDR3 has 14 residues. Germline CDR1 reads SGHRS; CDR2 reads YFSETQ. Trimming shortened V by 0 bases and J by 5 bases, and 11 bases separated the two germline ends. Overall study findings and caveats: Productive status was seen about 90% or about 30% of the time for most TCR beta V segments in an earlier analysis. Some V segments (TRBV6-2 and TRBV6-3 among them) were excluded as indistinguishable. Reported findings show TCR beta sequences accurately forecast HLA-A and HLA-B alleles in most subjects.

Each of the donors was a healthy bone marrow donor. Notes on this clone: Antigen specificity is unknown.

The study ran its PCR with 60 Vbeta and 13 Jbeta primers. Only in-frame clones appear in the TCRdb table, and some are missing; sequencing was by immunoSEQ multiplex PCR. The sample lists some 120,000 clones, roughly four fifths occurring once. The clonotype originates from a woman between 18 and 29 years old in good health and CMV-seronegative. The sequencing input was PBMCs. The rearrangement joins TRBV5-1 to TRBJ2-5; D is perhaps TRBD1 (5 bases). The CDR3 is CASSLGPGWETQYF. The CDR3 nucleotides are TGCGCCAGCAGCTTGGGTCCAGGGTGGGAGACCCAGTACTTC.